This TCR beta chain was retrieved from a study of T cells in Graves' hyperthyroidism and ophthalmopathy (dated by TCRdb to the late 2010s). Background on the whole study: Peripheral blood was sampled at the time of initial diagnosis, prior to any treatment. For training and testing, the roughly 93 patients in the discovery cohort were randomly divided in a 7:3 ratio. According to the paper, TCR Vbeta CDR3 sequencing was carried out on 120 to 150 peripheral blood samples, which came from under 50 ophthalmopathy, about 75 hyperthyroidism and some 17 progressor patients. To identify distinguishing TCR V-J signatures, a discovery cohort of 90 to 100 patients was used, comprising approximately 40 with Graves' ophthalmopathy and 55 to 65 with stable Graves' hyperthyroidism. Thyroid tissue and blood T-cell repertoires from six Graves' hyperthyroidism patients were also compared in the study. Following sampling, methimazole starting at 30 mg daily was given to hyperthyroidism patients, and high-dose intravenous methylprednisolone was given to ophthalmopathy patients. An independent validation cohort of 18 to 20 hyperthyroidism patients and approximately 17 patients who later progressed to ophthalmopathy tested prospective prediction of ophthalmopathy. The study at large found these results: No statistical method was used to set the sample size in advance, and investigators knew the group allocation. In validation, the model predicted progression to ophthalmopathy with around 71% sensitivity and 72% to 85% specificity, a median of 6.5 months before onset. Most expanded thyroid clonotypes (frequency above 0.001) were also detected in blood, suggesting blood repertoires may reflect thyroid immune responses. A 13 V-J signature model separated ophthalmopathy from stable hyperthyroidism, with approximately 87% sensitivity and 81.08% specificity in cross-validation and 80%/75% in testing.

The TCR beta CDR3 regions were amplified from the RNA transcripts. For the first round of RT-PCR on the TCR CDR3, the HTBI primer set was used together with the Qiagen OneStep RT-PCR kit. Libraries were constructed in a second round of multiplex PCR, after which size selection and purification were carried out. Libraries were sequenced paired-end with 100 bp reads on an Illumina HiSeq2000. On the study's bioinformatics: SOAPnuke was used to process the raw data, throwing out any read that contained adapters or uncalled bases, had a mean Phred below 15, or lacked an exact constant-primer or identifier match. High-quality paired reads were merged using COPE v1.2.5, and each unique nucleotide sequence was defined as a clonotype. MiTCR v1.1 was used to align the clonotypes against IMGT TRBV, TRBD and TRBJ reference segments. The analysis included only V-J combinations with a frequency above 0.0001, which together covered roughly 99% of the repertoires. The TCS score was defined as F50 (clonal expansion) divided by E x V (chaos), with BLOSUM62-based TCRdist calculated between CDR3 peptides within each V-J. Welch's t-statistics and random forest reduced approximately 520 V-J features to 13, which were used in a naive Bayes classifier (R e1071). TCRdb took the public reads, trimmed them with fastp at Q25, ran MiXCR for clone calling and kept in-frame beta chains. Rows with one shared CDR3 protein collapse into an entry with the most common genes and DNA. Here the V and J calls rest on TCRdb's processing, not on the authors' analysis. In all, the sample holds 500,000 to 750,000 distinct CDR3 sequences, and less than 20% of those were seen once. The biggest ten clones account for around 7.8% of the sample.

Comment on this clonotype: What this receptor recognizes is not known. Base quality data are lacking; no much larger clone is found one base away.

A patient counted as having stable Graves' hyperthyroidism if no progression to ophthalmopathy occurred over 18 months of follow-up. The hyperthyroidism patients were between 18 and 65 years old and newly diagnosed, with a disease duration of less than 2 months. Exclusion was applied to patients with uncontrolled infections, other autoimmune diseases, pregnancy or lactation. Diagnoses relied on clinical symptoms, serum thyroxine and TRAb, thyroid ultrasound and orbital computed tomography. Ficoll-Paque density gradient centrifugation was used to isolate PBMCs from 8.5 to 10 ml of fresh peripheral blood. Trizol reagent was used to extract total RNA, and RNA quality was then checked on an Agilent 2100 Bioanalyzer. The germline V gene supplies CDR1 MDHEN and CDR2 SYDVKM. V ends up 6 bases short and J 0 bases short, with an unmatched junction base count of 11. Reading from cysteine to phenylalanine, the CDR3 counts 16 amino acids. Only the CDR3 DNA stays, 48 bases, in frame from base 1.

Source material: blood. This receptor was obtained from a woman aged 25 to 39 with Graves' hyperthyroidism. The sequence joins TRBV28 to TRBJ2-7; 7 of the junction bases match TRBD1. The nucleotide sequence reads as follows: TGTGCCAGCAGCTCAATAACCGGGACAGTCTCCTACGAGCAGTACTTC. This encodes CASSSITGTVSYEQYF. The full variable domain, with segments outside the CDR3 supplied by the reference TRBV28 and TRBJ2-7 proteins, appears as DVKVTQSSRYLVKRTGEKVFLECVQDMDHENMFWYRQDPGLGLRLIYFSYDVKMKEKGDIPEGYSVSREKKERFSLILESASTNQTSMYLCASSSITGTVSYEQYFGPGTRLTVT.